Listed below are T cell receptor beta chains from one sample, sequenced in a study of CDR3 diversity in severe acne. Via MiXCR, TCRdb re-called the PCR reads, giving one row per CDR3 protein. Among more than 85,000 distinct CDR3 sequences listed, approximately 47% were seen once. Sequencing was performed on blood. Receptors originate from a male donor with acne. Each CDR3 is given with its conserved first and last residue. A D gene is named only where the DNA matches it firmly. Clone size is not always given. Where it is, it says once, few, many or a class for expanded clones.

v_gene: TRBV7-6
abundance: -
d_gene: -
j_gene: TRBJ2-2
CDR3aa: CASSLRANPGELFF
CDR3nt: TGTGCCAGCAGCTTACGCGCGAATCCCGGGGAGCTGTTTTTT

v_gene: TRBV7-8
abundance: many
d_gene: TRBD2
j_gene: TRBJ2-7
CDR3aa: CASSRSGAGNFYEQYF
CDR3nt: TGTGCCAGCAGCCGGAGCGGGGCGGGTAATTTCTACGAGCAGTACTTC

v_gene: TRBV7-6
abundance: once
d_gene: -
j_gene: TRBJ2-6
CDR3aa: CASSALGAAGANVLTF
CDR3nt: TGTGCCAGCAGCGCTCTCGGGGCGGCTGGGGCCAACGTCCTGACTTTC

v_gene: TRBV6-1
abundance: few
d_gene: TRBD1
j_gene: TRBJ1-2
CDR3aa: CASRLRTGQGHYGYTF
CDR3nt: TGTGCCAGCCGTTTGAGGACGGGACAGGGCCATTATGGCTACACCTTC

v_gene: TRBV24-1
abundance: -
d_gene: -
j_gene: TRBJ2-5
CDR3aa: CATSDFGETQYF
CDR3nt: TGTGCCACCAGTGATTTCGGAGAGACCCAGTACTTC

v_gene: TRBV10-3
abundance: -
d_gene: -
j_gene: TRBJ2-5
CDR3aa: CAISSDRPGQETQYF
CDR3nt: TGTGCCATCAGCTCCGACAGGCCCGGCCAAGAGACCCAGTACTTC

v_gene: TRBV10-3
abundance: -
d_gene: -
j_gene: TRBJ1-1
CDR3aa: CAISEGGRIAFF
CDR3nt: TGTGCCATCAGTGAGGGAGGGCGAATAGCTTTCTTT

v_gene: TRBV7-8
abundance: -
d_gene: TRBD1
j_gene: TRBJ2-7
CDR3aa: CASSYRGTGVYEQYF
CDR3nt: TGTGCCAGCAGCTACCGGGGGACAGGGGTCTACGAGCAGTACTTC

v_gene: TRBV11-2
abundance: many
d_gene: TRBD2
j_gene: TRBJ2-1
CDR3aa: CASSLHLAGGLRDEQFF
CDR3nt: TGTGCCAGCAGCTTACATCTAGCGGGAGGGTTACGCGATGAGCAGTTCTTC

v_gene: TRBV5-1
abundance: -
d_gene: TRBD1
j_gene: TRBJ2-5
CDR3aa: CASRTGPQETQYF
CDR3nt: TGCGCCAGCCGGACAGGGCCCCAAGAGACCCAGTACTTC

v_gene: TRBV20-1
abundance: -
d_gene: TRBD2
j_gene: TRBJ2-7
CDR3aa: CSARTAGTSGGDASYEQYF
CDR3nt: TGCAGTGCTAGGACCGCCGGGACTAGTGGCGGGGACGCCTCCTACGAGCAGTACTTC

v_gene: TRBV20-1
abundance: many
d_gene: -
j_gene: TRBJ1-3
CDR3aa: CSASSGSSGNTIYF
CDR3nt: TGCAGTGCGAGCTCCGGGAGCTCTGGAAACACCATATATTTT

v_gene: TRBV10-3
abundance: -
d_gene: -
j_gene: TRBJ1-4
CDR3aa: CASSYSEGPNEKLFF
CDR3nt: TGTGCCAGCAGTTACTCGGAGGGCCCTAATGAAAAACTGTTTTTT

v_gene: TRBV19
abundance: -
d_gene: TRBD1
j_gene: TRBJ1-5
CDR3aa: CASSPIQGAVGQPQHF
CDR3nt: TGTGCCAGTAGCCCCATACAGGGGGCGGTCGGTCAGCCCCAGCATTTT

v_gene: TRBV15
abundance: -
d_gene: -
j_gene: TRBJ1-3
CDR3aa: CATSRDSFSGNTIYF
CDR3nt: TGTGCCACCAGCAGAGACAGTTTCTCTGGAAACACCATATATTTT

v_gene: TRBV6-5
abundance: -
d_gene: -
j_gene: TRBJ1-2
CDR3aa: CASTKLPGNRDGYTF
CDR3nt: TGTGCCAGCACTAAACTGCCAGGGAATCGGGATGGCTACACCTTC

v_gene: TRBV29-1
abundance: -
d_gene: -
j_gene: TRBJ2-5
CDR3aa: CSAKTGSFQETQYF
CDR3nt: TGCAGCGCAAAGACAGGATCCTTCCAAGAGACCCAGTACTTC

v_gene: TRBV5-4
abundance: once
d_gene: TRBD1
j_gene: TRBJ2-5
CDR3aa: CASSYGTVQETQYF
CDR3nt: TGTGCCAGCAGCTACGGGACAGTCCAAGAGACCCAGTACTTC

v_gene: TRBV10-3
abundance: few
d_gene: -
j_gene: TRBJ1-1
CDR3aa: CAISTGLNTEAFF
CDR3nt: TGTGCCATCAGCACAGGGTTGAACACTGAAGCTTTCTTT

v_gene: TRBV9
abundance: many
d_gene: -
j_gene: TRBJ2-3
CDR3aa: CASSVEGVTATDTQYF
CDR3nt: TGTGCCAGCAGCGTCGAGGGGGTGACGGCCACAGATACGCAGTATTTT

v_gene: TRBV5-5
abundance: medium-sized
d_gene: -
j_gene: TRBJ1-5
CDR3aa: CASSLQGAQPQHF
CDR3nt: TGTGCCAGCAGCTTGCAGGGAGCTCAGCCCCAGCATTTT

v_gene: TRBV4-3
abundance: -
d_gene: TRBD2
j_gene: TRBJ2-7
CDR3aa: CASSGLAGGGSYEQYF
CDR3nt: TGCGCCAGCAGTGGACTAGCGGGAGGTGGCTCCTACGAGCAGTACTTC

v_gene: TRBV6-5
abundance: few
d_gene: -
j_gene: TRBJ2-7
CDR3aa: CASSQSPDRTSYEQYF
CDR3nt: TGTGCCAGCAGCCAAAGTCCGGACAGAACCTCCTACGAGCAGTACTTC

v_gene: TRBV25-1
abundance: -
d_gene: TRBD1
j_gene: TRBJ1-1
CDR3aa: CASSFTLQGASGSEAFF
CDR3nt: TGTGCCAGCAGTTTTACCCTCCAGGGGGCTTCAGGCTCCGAAGCTTTCTTT

v_gene: TRBV7-9
abundance: -
d_gene: TRBD1
j_gene: TRBJ1-5
CDR3aa: CASSQDRDSNQPQHF
CDR3nt: TGCGCCAGCAGCCAAGACAGGGATAGCAATCAGCCCCAGCATTTT

v_gene: TRBV19
abundance: -
d_gene: -
j_gene: TRBJ1-1
CDR3aa: CASIANTEAFF
CDR3nt: TGTGCCAGTATCGCGAACACTGAAGCTTTCTTT

v_gene: TRBV4-1
abundance: -
d_gene: -
j_gene: TRBJ1-5
CDR3aa: CASSPTGGPSQPQHF
CDR3nt: TGCGCCAGCAGCCCAACGGGAGGGCCGAGTCAGCCCCAGCATTTT

v_gene: TRBV7-2
abundance: many
d_gene: TRBD1
j_gene: TRBJ2-2
CDR3aa: CASSSIGTANTGELFF
CDR3nt: TGTGCCAGCAGCTCAATAGGGACAGCGAACACCGGGGAGCTGTTTTTT

v_gene: TRBV20-1
abundance: -
d_gene: -
j_gene: TRBJ2-5
CDR3aa: CSARDNGPLYQETQYF
CDR3nt: TGCAGTGCTAGAGATAACGGGCCTTTGTACCAAGAGACCCAGTACTTC

v_gene: TRBV25-1
abundance: -
d_gene: -
j_gene: TRBJ2-3
CDR3aa: CASSDSPDTQYF
CDR3nt: TGTGCCAGCAGTGATTCGCCAGATACGCAGTATTTT

v_gene: TRBV7-9
abundance: many
d_gene: TRBD2
j_gene: TRBJ2-7
CDR3aa: CASSPGTRASQQYF
CDR3nt: TGTGCCAGCAGCCCCGGGACTAGAGCAAGTCAGCAGTACTTC

v_gene: TRBV20-1
abundance: -
d_gene: -
j_gene: TRBJ2-3
CDR3aa: CSARPGTDTQYF
CDR3nt: TGCAGTGCTAGACCTGGGACAGATACGCAGTATTTT

v_gene: TRBV20-1
abundance: once
d_gene: TRBD2
j_gene: TRBJ2-1
CDR3aa: CSARDGTSGRAAVANEQFF
CDR3nt: TGCAGTGCTAGAGACGGGACTAGCGGGAGGGCCGCAGTTGCTAATGAGCAGTTCTTC

v_gene: TRBV4-2
abundance: -
d_gene: -
j_gene: TRBJ2-3
CDR3aa: CASSQEGPAGSDTQYF
CDR3nt: TGTGCCAGCAGCCAAGAAGGACCAGCAGGGTCAGATACGCAGTATTTT

v_gene: TRBV24-1
abundance: few
d_gene: -
j_gene: TRBJ2-2
CDR3aa: CATSGQGFTGELFF
CDR3nt: TGTGCCACCAGTGGCCAGGGCTTTACCGGGGAGCTGTTTTTT

v_gene: TRBV10-1
abundance: many
d_gene: -
j_gene: TRBJ2-5
CDR3aa: CASSPGQLREETQYF
CDR3nt: TGCGCCAGCAGTCCAGGACAACTCCGAGAAGAGACCCAGTACTTC

v_gene: TRBV20-1
abundance: few
d_gene: -
j_gene: TRBJ1-1
CDR3aa: CSARDPPNTEAFF
CDR3nt: TGCAGTGCTAGAGATCCCCCCAACACTGAAGCTTTCTTT